This T cell receptor (beta chain) was observed in a study of PD-1 blockade in classical Hodgkin lymphoma (dated by TCRdb to 2020 to 2021). Turning to the overall study: Nivolumab dosing was 3 mg/kg intravenously every 2 weeks, continuing until either disease progression or unacceptable toxicity. To define a peripheral blood immune signature of response to PD-1 blockade in classical Hodgkin lymphoma, the study combined TCR beta sequencing with CyTOF.

Results and caveats for the whole study, not just this receptor: Lower diversity was seen in patients whose nivolumab began less than 1 year after ASCT, and these patients were left out of later analyses so that immune reconstitution would not confound the results. Trial patients with a complete response had baseline diversity similar to that of newly diagnosed patients, while partial responders and progressors had significantly lower diversity. The study was limited to a single clinical trial cohort, and causes of repertoire differences, possibly disease activity or prior therapy, remained undefined. Baseline TCR diversity was reported as lower in newly diagnosed patients than in healthy donors, and lower still in relapsed/refractory patients. By C4D1, a significant rise was seen in CD4+ TCR diversity but not in CD8+ TCR diversity (p=0.0027 vs p=0.16), and the rise was most apparent among complete responders (p=0.02).

Genomic DNA was isolated using the Qiagen DNeasy kit from unsorted PBMCs as well as from negatively selected CD4+ and CD8+ fractions. Amplification of TCR beta CDR3 regions was done by immunoSEQ multiplex PCR with primers that anneal to V and J segments. A synthetic immune receptor repertoire was used to minimize amplification bias, and remaining bias was computationally removed after sequencing. Under the source paper's analysis protocol: Repertoire diversity was quantified as the Shannon entropy index using custom Python scripts. The unsorted, CD4+ and CD8+ repertoires were each analyzed separately, with the exception of combined analyses, where CD4+ and CD8+ sequences were merged in silico. A clone counted as expanded when the clone's frequency after treatment rose at least 2-fold relative to C1D1, and clones undetected at baseline were given a pseudocount of 0.5. Clones with 0 or 1 copy at C1D1 were defined as singleton clones, while clones with 2 or more copies were defined as non-singleton clones. Clones expanded in unsorted samples were labelled as CD4+, CD8+ or unknown by matching protein sequences in sorted samples from the same patient. Diversity changes from C1D1 to C4D1 were tested in paired samples using Wilcoxon tests. Here the immuneACCESS table is served through TCRdb, limited to in-frame sequences with V and J called. Missing clones are a known gap in these copies; in checked studies unresolved V genes cover under half, and the rest lacks a known reason. Clone size and V and J calls were adopted from that table, with D and trimming inferred from the DNA. For this sample there are approximately 21,000 clones; 68% appear just once. The top ten hold 4.5% to 7.5% of the sample.

The time point label of this sample denotes: cycle 1 day 1 (C1D1), immediately before nivolumab initiation. Relapse after autologous stem cell transplantation had occurred in all trial patients, and cohorts A, B and C were distinguished by prior brentuximab vedotin exposure. The trial cohort comprised 56 patients with relapsed/refractory classical Hodgkin lymphoma whose best overall responses were complete response, partial response or progressive disease. Single-agent nivolumab was administered to trial patients in the multi-cohort phase II CheckMate 205 trial. An independent review committee assessed best overall response by applying the 2007 International Working Group response criteria. Trial PBMCs were obtained immediately prior to nivolumab initiation (C1D1) and on therapy at cycle 2 day 1 and cycle 4 day 1. After peripheral blood was drawn into 8 mL Vacutainer Cell Preparation Tubes, PBMCs were isolated by centrifugation and then cryopreserved.

Reading the germline V gene (reference sequence) gives CDR1 SEHNR and CDR2 FQNEAQ. The CDR3 numbers 15 residues from cysteine through phenylalanine. Kept here is only the CDR3 DNA, which spans 45 bases and is read in frame from base 1. For this chain, trimming is 4 bases at the V end and 6 bases at the J end, and the number of junction bases without a gene match is 6. Concerning this clone itself: This receptor's antigen is unknown. The record has no base qualities; no much larger clone is one base away.

The V and J segments used are TRBV7-9 and TRBJ2-3; 11 bases in the junction line up with TRBD2. Material: peripheral blood mononuclear cells (PBMCs), obtained at baseline. The TCR was taken from a human donor with classical Hodgkin lymphoma. The sequence in DNA is TGTGCCAGCAGCTCCGGGATAGCGGGGGGGGATACGCAGTATTTT. Its amino acids are CASSSGIAGGDTQYF.